The rows below give T cell receptor beta chains drawn from one sample of a study of T cell responses to AZD1222 COVID-19 vaccine. TCRdb keeps only in-frame clones here, not all; method: immunoSEQ multiplex PCR. The table lists around 130,000 clones, roughly nine tenths of them singletons. Sample: peripheral blood, taken 28 days after the second AZD1222 dose. The receptors originated from an adult who received the AZD1222 COVID-19 vaccine. CDR3s include the opening cysteine and the closing phenylalanine or tryptophan. D genes are given only for firm matches. The size field is filled for only some rows; it gives once, few, many or a size class.

v_gene,j_gene,len,abundance,d_gene,CDR3aa,CDR3nt
TRBV11-2,TRBJ1-3,13,NA,NA,CASSRGSGNTIYF,TGTGCCAGCAGCCGCGGCTCTGGAAACACCATATATTTT
TRBV19,TRBJ2-7,16,NA,TRBD2,CASSQPAGLARREQYF,TGTGCCAGTAGCCAACCCGCCGGACTAGCGAGACGGGAGCAGTACTTC
TRBV4-2,TRBJ1-2,14,NA,TRBD1,CASSQLSGGYGYTF,TGTGCCAGCAGCCAGCTTTCAGGGGGCTATGGCTACACCTTC
TRBV29-1,TRBJ2-1,15,once,NA,CSVGRPLSSYNEQFF,TGCAGCGTTGGAAGGCCCCTGAGCTCCTACAATGAGCAGTTCTTC
TRBV2,TRBJ2-2,14,NA,NA,CASSYLGGHGELFF,TGTGCCAGCAGTTACCTTGGCGGGCACGGGGAGCTGTTTTTT
TRBV18,TRBJ1-2,15,few,NA,CASSPPAGTNYGYTF,TGTGCCAGCTCACCACCGGCGGGAACTAACTATGGCTACACCTTC
TRBV4-3,TRBJ1-6,18,NA,NA,CASSQESTVSSYNSPLHF,TGCGCCAGCAGCCAAGAAAGTACAGTTAGCTCCTATAATTCACCCCTCCACTTT
TRBV6-1,TRBJ1-6,13,NA,NA,CASSDFLRSPLHF,TGTGCCAGCAGTGATTTTCTGAGGTCACCCCTCCACTTT
TRBV3-1/TRBV3-2,TRBJ1-3,15,once,NA,CASSPTVSSGNTIYF,TGTGCCAGCAGCCCGACGGTGAGCTCTGGAAACACCATATATTTT
TRBV7-9,TRBJ1-2,14,NA,NA,CASSRDPRSYGYTF,TGTGCCAGCAGTCGCGATCCGCGATCCTATGGCTACACCTTC
TRBV6-2/TRBV6-3,TRBJ1-5,17,once,TRBD1,CASSYLQGGYSNQPQHF,TGTGCCAGCAGTTACTTACAGGGGGGTTATAGCAATCAGCCCCAGCATTTT
TRBV15,TRBJ2-7,15,once,TRBD1,CATSREGGERREQYF,TGTGCCACCAGCAGAGAAGGGGGCGAACGTCGCGAGCAGTACTTC
TRBV6-2/TRBV6-3,TRBJ1-1,13,NA,NA,CASSYSRSTEAFF,TGTGCCAGCAGTTACTCTCGATCAACTGAAGCTTTCTTT
TRBV5-1,TRBJ1-5,13,NA,NA,CASSLDVNQPQHF,TGCGCCAGCAGCTTGGACGTCAATCAGCCCCAGCATTTT
TRBV11-2,TRBJ2-7,14,NA,NA,CASSLSDGGYEQYF,TGTGCCAGCAGCTTGTCGGACGGAGGCTACGAGCAGTACTTC
TRBV18,TRBJ1-4,15,once,NA,CASSRATPGLEKLFF,TGTGCCAGCTCCCGGGCGACCCCCGGTTTGGAAAAACTGTTTTTT
TRBV28,TRBJ1-1,14,NA,TRBD1,CASTTSGGSTEAFF,TGTGCCAGCACCACCTCAGGGGGTAGCACTGAAGCTTTCTTT
TRBV9,TRBJ1-5,14,NA,NA,CASSVGVTNQPQHF,TGTGCCAGCAGCGTAGGGGTTACCAATCAGCCCCAGCATTTT
TRBV4-1,TRBJ2-5,18,NA,TRBD2,CASSQRSSGEANQETQYF,TGCGCCAGCAGCCAGCGATCTAGCGGTGAAGCGAATCAAGAGACCCAGTACTTC
TRBV14,TRBJ1-1,13,NA,NA,CASSQYVGTEAFF,TGTGCCAGCAGCCAATACGTTGGCACTGAAGCTTTCTTT
TRBV27,TRBJ2-3,19,NA,TRBD2,CASSLTSGGASFSTDTQYF,TGTGCCAGCAGTTTGACTAGCGGGGGGGCTTCGTTTAGCACAGATACGCAGTATTTT
TRBV10-3,TRBJ2-1,15,NA,TRBD1,CAISGQSSSYNEQFF,TGTGCCATTTCGGGACAGTCTAGCTCCTACAATGAGCAGTTCTTC
TRBV6-5,TRBJ1-4,12,few,NA,CASTRGNEKLFF,TGTGCCAGCACCCGTGGTAATGAAAAACTGTTTTTT
TRBV12-3/TRBV12-4,TRBJ2-2,13,NA,NA,CASSFVPNGELFF,TGTGCCAGCAGTTTTGTGCCGAACGGGGAGCTGTTTTTT
TRBV6-6,TRBJ1-5,19,NA,TRBD1,CASSSNIPGTEKGSQPQHF,TGTGCCAGCAGCTCGAATATCCCCGGGACAGAAAAGGGGAGTCAGCCCCAGCATTTT
TRBV5-1,TRBJ1-1,15,NA,NA,CASSFSEGANTEAFF,TGCGCCAGCAGCTTTTCAGAAGGGGCGAACACTGAAGCTTTCTTT
TRBV5-1,TRBJ2-3,17,NA,TRBD2,CASSLVKVAGGSDTQYF,TGCGCCAGCAGCTTGGTAAAGGTAGCGGGAGGCTCAGATACGCAGTATTTT
TRBV5-1,TRBJ1-6,14,NA,TRBD1,CASSTDRVNSPLHF,TGCGCCAGCAGCACGGACAGGGTTAATTCACCCCTCCACTTT
TRBV5-6,TRBJ1-4,15,once,NA,CASSFRYTTNEKLFF,TGTGCCAGCAGCTTTAGGTACACAACTAATGAAAAACTGTTTTTT
TRBV7-2,TRBJ2-3,16,NA,TRBD2,CASSLGGGFSTDTQYF,TGTGCCAGCAGCTTAGGCGGGGGGTTTAGCACAGATACGCAGTATTTT
TRBV5-8,TRBJ1-2,16,NA,NA,CASSLEGTLTAYGYTF,TGTGCCAGCAGCTTGGAAGGGACATTAACGGCCTATGGCTACACCTTC
TRBV6-5,TRBJ2-1,15,NA,TRBD2,CASSPSGINYNEQFF,TGTGCCAGCAGTCCCAGCGGGATAAACTACAATGAGCAGTTCTTC
TRBV6-5,TRBJ1-2,15,NA,TRBD1,CASTYAGTGNYGYTF,TGTGCCAGCACCTACGCCGGGACAGGGAACTATGGCTACACCTTC
TRBV27,TRBJ1-3,13,NA,NA,CASSPRGGNTIYF,TGTGCCAGCAGTCCCCGGGGTGGAAACACCATATATTTT
TRBV10-3,TRBJ2-5,15,NA,NA,CAISEEYQLEETQYF,TGTGCCATCAGTGAGGAGTACCAGTTAGAAGAGACCCAGTACTTC
TRBV6-4,TRBJ1-2,15,NA,NA,CASSDSPGRNNGYTF,TGTGCCAGCAGTGACTCGCCGGGACGGAATAATGGCTACACCTTC
TRBV30,TRBJ1-1,13,once,NA,CAWSNGVGTEAFF,TGTGCCTGGAGTAATGGGGTAGGAACTGAAGCTTTCTTT
TRBV6-1,TRBJ1-5,16,NA,NA,CASSEGGKGRNQPQHF,TGTGCCAGCAGTGAAGGGGGAAAAGGGCGCAATCAGCCCCAGCATTTT
TRBV6-5,TRBJ1-1,13,NA,NA,CASQEGMNTEAFF,TGTGCCAGCCAAGAGGGAATGAACACTGAAGCTTTCTTT
TRBV24-1,TRBJ2-3,12,NA,NA,CATSDEGDTQYF,TGTGCCACCAGTGATGAGGGGGATACGCAGTATTTT
TRBV5-8,TRBJ2-1,13,NA,NA,CASRRTGYNEQFF,TGTGCCAGCAGAAGGACGGGTTACAATGAGCAGTTCTTC
TRBV9,TRBJ2-2,13,NA,NA,CASSPRGGGTLFF,TGTGCCAGCAGCCCCCGGGGAGGGGGGACGCTGTTTTTT
TRBV6-1,TRBJ1-2,14,NA,NA,CASSDGGRIYGYTF,TGTGCCAGCAGTGACGGTGGCAGAATCTATGGCTACACCTTC
TRBV5-1,TRBJ2-3,15,NA,NA,CASSLVDPKGDTQYF,TGCGCCAGCAGCTTGGTTGACCCAAAGGGAGATACGCAGTATTTT
TRBV7-9,TRBJ2-5,12,NA,NA,CASSSQSETQYF,TGTGCCAGCAGCTCCCAATCCGAGACCCAGTACTTC
TRBV2,TRBJ2-2,13,once,NA,CASSPLGTGELFF,TGTGCCAGCAGCCCCCTAGGGACCGGGGAGCTGTTTTTT
TRBV7-2,TRBJ2-7,13,NA,NA,CASSLGQNYEQYF,TGTGCCAGCAGCCTCGGACAGAACTACGAGCAGTACTTC
TRBV27,TRBJ1-5,14,few,NA,CASSWSQGGQPQHF,TGTGCCAGCAGTTGGTCGCAGGGAGGTCAGCCCCAGCATTTT
TRBV5-6,TRBJ2-5,15,NA,NA,CASSLGLGYQETQYF,TGTGCCAGCAGCTTAGGACTGGGGTACCAAGAGACCCAGTACTTC
TRBV18,TRBJ1-5,13,NA,NA,CASSQDGNQPQHF,TGTGCCAGCTCACAGGATGGAAATCAGCCCCAGCATTTT
TRBV21-1,TRBJ2-1,12,NA,NA,CASSPPSDRGLF,TGTGCCAGCAGCCCTCCCTCGGACAGGGGTCTCTTC
TRBV6-6,TRBJ1-6,14,NA,TRBD1,CASSPVQGDSPLHF,TGTGCCAGCAGCCCCGTCCAGGGGGATTCACCCCTCCACTTT